Following are 29 T cell receptor beta chains from one sample sequenced in a study of CD8 T cells in ankylosing spondylitis. TCRdb reprocessed the 5' RACE reads with MiXCR, giving one entry per CDR3 protein. This sample has about 240,000 distinct CDR3 sequences; about 10% occur once, and the top ten carry less than 7%. The sequenced sample consisted of blood, either unsorted or a sorted T cell fraction (not recorded which). These TCRs come from a male donor with ankylosing spondylitis or in good health (not recorded which).

In its sample, this clonotype was seen a few times. This sequence joins TRBV5-1 and TRBJ1-1; 10 bases match TRBD1. CDR1 is SGHRS, CDR2 YFSETQ, per germline. V dropped 4 bases and J dropped 7; count of bases not matched to a gene: 13. The CDR3 runs to 16 residues. For the CDR3, the DNA is TGCGCCAGCAGCCGCGGGACAGGGGACGAGTATGATGAAGCTTTCTTT. This translates into CASSRGTGDEYDEAFF.

This clonotype was counted many times. The V and J genes are TRBV27 and TRBJ2-6; TRBD1 might be the D (6 bases). V was clipped by 8 bases and J by 0 bases, with 11 bases between them. This CDR3 has 15 amino acids. Per germline, CDR1 MNHEY and CDR2 SMNVEV (reference sequence). Written as DNA, the CDR3 is TGTGCCAGCCGGGACATTTCCTCTGGGGCCAACGTCCTGACTTTC. This encodes CASRDISSGANVLTF.

This clonotype was detected ten times or more. This chain uses TRBV5-5 with TRBJ1-1; D is undetermined. CDR3 length: 15 residues. Germline lookup yields CDR1 SGHKS and CDR2 YYEKEE (reference sequence). The ends were cut back, 1 base at V and 0 bases at J, with 10 bases in the middle. CDR3 region: CASSLMRAMNTEAFF. The CDR3 coding sequence is TGTGCCAGCAGCTTGATGAGGGCTATGAACACTGAAGCTTTCTTT.

This clonotype was counted many times. V is TRBV5-1 and J is TRBJ2-7, with D perhaps matching TRBD1 (6 bases). The ends were cut back, 4 bases at V and 2 bases at J, with 13 bases in the middle. Germline V CDR1 and CDR2: SGHRS, YFSETQ. The CDR3 has 14 amino acids. Written as DNA, the CDR3 is TGCGCCAGCAGCCCTGGACAGTTAGCCTACGAGCAGTACTTC. Protein product: CASSPGQLAYEQYF.

The V gene is TRBV12-2, the J gene TRBJ2-3. TRBV12-2 is a pseudogene locus. The CDR3 loop spans 16 amino acids. In DNA, the CDR3 is TGTGCAAGTCGCTTAGGGTTACCCGACGGCACAGATACGCAGTATTTT. It is translated as CASRLGLPDGTDTQYF.

The chain employs TRBV4-1 and TRBJ2-7; 7 nucleotides match TRBD1. Losses at the gene ends were 1 base for V and 3 bases for J; bases not matched to a gene: 3. The CDR3 is 14 amino acids. Germline V gene lookup returns CDR1 MGHRA and CDR2 YSYEKL. This chain's CDR3 is CASSQVGQNYEQYF. For the CDR3, the DNA is TGCGCCAGCAGCCAAGTGGGACAGAACTACGAGCAGTACTTC.

This clonotype was detected many times. The V and J genes are TRBV6-1 and TRBJ1-5, with TRBD1 matching 10 bases. The CDR3 length is 16 residues. The V gene end was trimmed by 1 base and the J gene end by 7 bases; junction bases not matched to a gene: 7. The V gene's germline CDR1 is MNHNS and CDR2 SASEGT. CDR3 sequence reads: CASSEGLTGGRQPQHF. The CDR3 bases are TGTGCCAGCAGTGAAGGTTTGACAGGGGGCCGGCAGCCCCAGCATTTT.

There are many counts of this clonotype. The chain has TRBV12-3 or TRBV12-4 and TRBJ1-5, with D perhaps matching TRBD1 (6 bases). This CDR3 spans 14 amino acids. V dropped 5 bases and J dropped 3 bases, with 11 bases sitting between them. In nucleotides, the CDR3 is TGTGCCAGCAGTCTTACAGGGCTCAATCAGCCCCAGCATTTT. It codes for CASSLTGLNQPQHF.

In this sample, this clonotype turned up many times. The chain employs TRBV12-3 or TRBV12-4 and TRBJ1-2, with D unclear. CDR3 length: 12 amino acids. V lost 3 bases and J 3 bases, leaving 5 bases between the germline ends. This CDR3 is CASSFGYYGYTF. The DNA of the CDR3 is TGTGCCAGCAGTTTTGGATACTATGGCTACACCTTC.

The chain couples TRBV7-2 to TRBJ1-5; 7 bases fit TRBD1. Germline lookup yields CDR1 SGHTA and CDR2 FQGNSA. The V and J ends lost 5 bases and 7 bases, in that order; junction bases with no gene match: 8. The length of the CDR3 is 14 residues. CDR3: CASSHRGREQPQHF. The CDR3 DNA sequence: TGTGCCAGCAGCCACAGGGGAAGAGAGCAGCCCCAGCATTTT.

This clonotype was counted many times. The chain recombines TRBV20-1 with TRBJ1-1, with 7 bases lining up with TRBD1. Germline V gene lookup returns CDR1 DFQATT and CDR2 SNEGSKA (reference sequence). Losses at the gene ends were 6 bases for V and 1 base for J; bases not matched to a gene: 11. This CDR3 is 15 amino acids long. CDR3 residues: CSAPTWTGQNTEAFF. CDR3 DNA: TGCAGTGCCCCAACCTGGACAGGCCAGAACACTGAAGCTTTCTTT.

The CDR3 is CASSSQGTSGGASTDTQYF. CDR3 DNA: TGTGCCAGCAGCTCTCAAGGGACTAGCGGGGGGGCGTCAACAGATACGCAGTATTTT. V gene TRBV7-7 combines with J gene TRBJ2-3; TRBD2 matches 16 bases. Germline V CDR1 and CDR2: SSHAT, FNYEAQ (reference sequence). The J segment lost 3 bases and the V segment lost 4 bases, leaving 10 bases of the junction unmatched. The CDR3 totals 19 residues.

This clonotype was seen repeatedly, ten times or more. The chain combines TRBV29-1 with TRBJ2-5, with a tentative D call TRBD1 (6 bases). Germline V CDR1 and CDR2: SQVTM, ANQGSEA. Between the trimmed V and J ends, which lost 4 bases and 2 bases, there was a span of 11 bases. The CDR3 consists of 13 residues. The CDR3 region is CSVGQVLQETQYF. The CDR3 DNA sequence: TGCAGCGTTGGACAGGTGTTACAAGAGACCCAGTACTTC. The whole variable domain, remainder taken from reference TRBV29-1 and TRBJ2-5, is SAVISQKPSRDICQRGTSLTIQCQVDSQVTMMFWYRQQPGQSLTLIATANQGSEATYESGFVIDKFPISRPNLTFSTLTVSNMSPEDSSIYLCSVGQVLQETQYFGPGTRLLVL.

This clonotype was observed at least ten times. The chain is built from TRBV27 and TRBJ2-7; D is ambiguous. Germline V CDR1 and CDR2: MNHEY, SMNVEV (reference sequence). Trimming stripped 5 bases from V and 3 bases from J, with 14 bases between. The length of the CDR3 is 14 residues. The CDR3 reads CASSPLGPDYEQYF. As DNA, the CDR3 is TGTGCCAGCAGTCCACTCGGGCCCGACTACGAGCAGTACTTC.

This clonotype was detected ten times or more. The genes are TRBV28 and TRBJ2-6; D unresolved. Germline lookup yields CDR1 MDHEN and CDR2 SYDVKM. Trimming left V 2 bases short and J 2 bases short, with 4 bases between. This CDR3 comprises 14 residues. CDR3 in amino acids: CASSLLTGANVLTF. CDR3 bases: TGTGCCAGCAGTTTACTCACTGGGGCCAACGTCCTGACTTTC.

There are many counts of this clonotype. V usage is TRBV3-1 and J usage is TRBJ1-6, with unresolved D. Germline CDR1 LGHDT, CDR2 YNNKEL (reference sequence). The CDR3 runs 12 residues. With 6 bases removed from V and 7 bases from J, the gap between germline ends came to 7 bases. Here the CDR3 reads CASREQNSPLHF. As DNA, the CDR3 is TGTGCCAGCAGGGAACAGAATTCACCCCTCCACTTT.

A word on this clonotype: With a much larger clone just one base away, this may be a read error. The gene calls are TRBV7-8 and TRBJ2-7; 7 nucleotides line up with TRBD1. Per the germline V gene, CDR1 is SGHVS and CDR2 is FQNEAQ. The CDR3 contains 16 residues. CDR3 amino acids: CASSLTPGGKFYGQYF. CDR3 bases: TGTGCCAGCAGCCTTACCCCAGGGGGTAAGTTCTACGGGCAGTACTTC. Combining the CDR3 with reference TRBV7-8 and TRBJ2-7 gives the whole variable domain GAGVSQSPRYKVAKRGQDVALRCDPISGHVSLFWYQQALGQGPEFLTYFQNEAQLDKSGLPSDRFFAERPEGSVSTLKIQRTQQEDSAVYLCASSLTPGGKFYGQYFGPGTRLTVT.

CDR3 loop: CATSIRYNEQFF. In DNA, the CDR3 is TGTGCCACCAGTATAAGGTACAATGAGCAGTTCTTC. The chain uses TRBV24-1 and TRBJ2-1; D is unclear. Trimming cost V 6 bases and J 4 bases, with 6 bases left between them. The CDR3 totals 12 residues. Germline loops: CDR1 KGHDR, CDR2 SFDVKD.

This clonotype showed up many times. V gene TRBV10-3 combines with J gene TRBJ2-5; no firm D call. Looked up from germline, CDR1 is ENHRY and CDR2 is SYGVKD. There are 13 residues in the CDR3. The ends were cut back, 3 bases at V and 7 bases at J, with 12 bases in the middle. CDR3 bases: TGTGCCATCAGTGAAGGACCCACGGGGACCCAGTACTTC. This encodes CAISEGPTGTQYF.

At least ten counts were recorded for this clonotype. This chain links TRBV29-1 with TRBJ2-7; D is unresolved. The germline V and J ends were trimmed by 0 bases and 5 bases, with 11 bases remaining between them. Germline lookup yields CDR1 SQVTM and CDR2 ANQGSEA. The CDR3 is made up of 13 amino acids. The CDR3 nucleotides read TGCAGCGTTGAAGAGTCTGAAGGGAACGAGCAGTACTTC. It encodes CSVEESEGNEQYF.

Turning to this clonotype: Possible read error: a much larger clone is one base away. The CDR3 DNA reads as TGTGCCATCAGTGAGTCGGTCCCCAAGTCCCAAGAGACCCAGTACTTC. Translated, it gives CAISESVPKSQETQYF. The J gene is TRBJ2-5, the V gene TRBV10-3, with D hard to call. The CDR3 extends over 16 amino acids. CDR1 and CDR2 (germline): ENHRY, SYGVKD. V was clipped by 0 bases and J by 1 base, with 12 bases between them.

This clonotype appeared many times. This chain links TRBV11-2 with TRBJ2-4, with 8 bases aligning to TRBD2. V lost 5 bases, J lost 7 bases, and 7 bases stayed unmatched. The germline V gene encodes CDR1 SGHAT and CDR2 FQNNGV. This CDR3 is 14 amino acids long. The CDR3 here is CASSLAGRENIQYF. The CDR3 DNA follows: TGTGCCAGCAGCCTAGCGGGCAGAGAGAACATTCAGTACTTC.

At least ten counts were recorded for this clonotype. The chain is built from TRBV20-1 and TRBJ2-3; 8 nucleotides align to TRBD2. Trimming at V came to 5 bases and at J to 3 bases, leaving 10 bases not matched to a gene. The CDR3 spans 15 residues. Germline-derived CDR1 and CDR2 are DFQATT and SNEGSKA (reference sequence). The CDR3 sequence is CSAVKAGEGTDTQYF. The CDR3 nucleotides read TGCAGTGCTGTAAAAGCGGGAGAGGGGACAGATACGCAGTATTTT.

This clonotype was observed many times. The chain links TRBV29-1 to TRBJ2-3; perhaps D is TRBD1 or TRBD2 (5 bases each). This CDR3 has 14 residues. Germline V CDR1 and CDR2: SQVTM, ANQGSEA. Deletions cut 7 bases from V and 5 bases from J, with 19 bases between. This CDR3 reads CSASARVRGDTQYF. In DNA form, the CDR3 reads TGCAGCGCGTCTGCGCGGGTGAGGGGAGATACGCAGTATTTT.

This clonotype was recorded many times. The gene calls are TRBV5-5 and TRBJ2-3; a possible D gene is TRBD2 (6 bases). The CDR3 contains 14 residues. Germline values: CDR1 SGHKS, CDR2 YYEKEE (reference sequence). V was shortened by 0 bases and J by 2 bases, with 7 bases between the two germline ends. The chain's CDR3 is CASSLGGTTDTQYF. Here the CDR3 DNA reads TGTGCCAGCAGCTTGGGCGGGACCACAGATACGCAGTATTTT.

This clonotype was observed a handful of times. The chain uses TRBV11-1 and TRBJ1-2; D gene ambiguous. Deletions cut 7 bases from V and 7 bases from J, with 31 bases between. The CDR3 has 18 residues. Germline V lookup: CDR1 SGHAT, CDR2 FQDESV (reference sequence). Here the CDR3 DNA reads TGTGCCAGCATAGACAACTCATCGGGCAGGAGCCGAAAGGGTGGCTACACCTTC. This sequence encodes CASIDNSSGRSRKGGYTF.

This chain uses TRBV18 with TRBJ1-1, with D possibly matching TRBD1 (5 bases). The CDR3 totals 14 residues. Germline values: CDR1 KGHSH, CDR2 LQKENI. The ends were cut back, 4 bases at V and 2 bases at J, with 11 bases in the middle. The CDR3 bases are TGTGCCAGCTCACAAAAGGGGTTCAACACTGAAGCTTTCTTT. Amino acids: CASSQKGFNTEAFF. The variable domain in full, with the rest retrieved from reference TRBV18 and TRBJ1-1, is NAGVMQNPRHLVRRRGQEARLRCSPMKGHSHVYWYRQLPEEGLKFMVYLQKENIIDESGMPKERFSAEFPKEGPSILRIQQVVRGDSAAYFCASSQKGFNTEAFFGQGTRLTVV.

This clonotype showed up many times. The chain joins TRBV9 to TRBJ2-1, with D possibly matching TRBD1 (6 bases). The CDR3 is made up of 14 amino acids. Trimming stripped 4 bases from V and 4 bases from J, with 12 bases between. Germline lookup yields CDR1 SGDLS and CDR2 YYNGEE. CDR3 nucleotide sequence: TGTGCCAGCAGCATAGGGGGTACATACAATGAGCAGTTCTTC. Protein: CASSIGGTYNEQFF.

This clonotype has a count of ten or more. The V gene is TRBV7-3, the J gene TRBJ2-3, with 7 bases identical to TRBD1. This CDR3 has 15 residues. Germline V gives CDR1 SGHTA, CDR2 FQGTGA. V trimming: 2 bases; J trimming: 1 base; junction bases outside the gene matches: 3. The CDR3 protein is CASSLERGRTDTQYF. In DNA form, the CDR3 reads TGTGCCAGCAGCTTAGAGAGGGGGCGCACAGATACGCAGTATTTT.